The 30 T cell receptor beta chains reported below all come from one sample, sequenced in a study of blood T cell repertoires in COVID-19. The method was immunoSEQ multiplex PCR; TCRdb's version includes in-frame clones alone and lacks a portion of them. The table includes about 83,000 clones, approximately 80% detected once. The sequenced material came from peripheral blood. The receptors shown here come from an elderly woman with acute or convalescent COVID-19.

This clone was found a few times. The chain recombines TRBV10-3 with TRBJ1-2; D perhaps matches TRBD1 (5 bases). CDR1 is ENHRY, CDR2 SYGVKD, per germline. The CDR3 extends over 15 amino acids. The V end was cut by 0 bases, the J end by 8 bases, with 16 bases between. CDR3 loop: CAISESIGQGGGYTF. As DNA, the CDR3 is TGTGCCATCAGTGAGTCCATAGGCCAGGGTGGCGGCTACACCTTC.

This rearrangement joins TRBV7-9 to TRBJ2-3; possible D gene TRBD2, 7 bases. Germline V gene data show CDR1 as SEHNR and CDR2 as FQNEAQ (reference sequence). V was clipped by 11 bases and J by 0 bases, with 24 bases between them. The CDR3 contains 17 residues. The chain's CDR3 is CAFTPGGLPPSTDTQYF. The DNA of the CDR3 is TGTGCCTTCACCCCGGGGGGCCTCCCCCCTAGCACAGATACGCAGTATTTT.

The rearrangement links TRBV7-6 to TRBJ1-1, with D tentatively TRBD1 (5 bases). Deletions cut 4 bases from V and 8 bases from J, with 11 bases between. This CDR3 is 12 amino acids long. Germline V CDR1 and CDR2: SGHVS, FNYEAQ. The CDR3 sequence: CASSSGRGEAFF. CDR3 nucleotides: TGTGCCAGCAGCTCCGGCCGGGGGGAAGCTTTCTTT.

This clone was found a few times. The rearrangement uses TRBV4-1 and TRBJ1-1, with D unclear. The CDR3 covers 14 residues. Germline V CDR1 and CDR2: MGHRA, YSYEKL. V was clipped by 1 base and J by 1 base, with 7 bases between them. CDR3 nucleotide sequence: TGCGCCAGCAGCCAAGTTGGAGGGAACACTGAAGCTTTCTTT. Translated: CASSQVGGNTEAFF.

V gene TRBV5-6 combines with J gene TRBJ2-7; 9 bases match TRBD2. The germline CDR1 and CDR2 sequences are SGHDT and YYEEEE. This CDR3 has 16 residues. The junction had 6 bases not matched to a gene; V was cut back by 0 bases and J by 2 bases. The CDR3 DNA is TGTGCCAGCAGCTTGGTCCTAGCGGGGATCCCCTACGAGCAGTACTTC. It is translated as CASSLVLAGIPYEQYF.

The rearrangement links TRBV25-1 to TRBJ2-7, with TRBD1 matching 7 bases. CDR3 length equals 14 residues. After removal of 3 bases from V and 6 bases from J, the junction contained 8 bases not matched to a gene. Germline CDR1 reads MGHDK; CDR2 reads SYGVNS. CDR3 sequence (DNA): TGTGCCAGCAGTGAGGCTTACAGGGGATTCGAGCAGTACTTC. As protein: CASSEAYRGFEQYF.

The chain recombines TRBV24-1 with TRBJ2-3; tentative D call: TRBD2 (5 bases). The CDR3 runs 15 residues. The V gene's germline CDR1 is KGHDR and CDR2 SFDVKD. V dropped 3 bases and J dropped 3 bases, with 12 bases sitting between them. Written as DNA, the CDR3 is TGTGCCACCAGTGATGGGCAACGGGGTACAGATACGCAGTATTTT. Amino acids: CATSDGQRGTDTQYF.

V gene TRBV30 combines with J gene TRBJ1-5; a possible D gene is TRBD1 (6 bases). This CDR3 region has 14 residues. CDR1 and CDR2 from the germline V gene are GTSNPN and SVGIG (reference sequence). V was shortened by 2 bases and J by 0 bases, with 8 bases between the two germline ends. The CDR3 is CAWSRTASNQPQHF. CDR3 nucleotide sequence: TGTGCCTGGAGTCGGACAGCTAGCAATCAGCCCCAGCATTTT.

The chain carries TRBV6-5 and TRBJ1-1; D unresolved. Germline V gene data show CDR1 as MNHEY and CDR2 as SVGAGI. Trimming took 2 bases from V and 4 from J, leaving 17 bases between them. There are 16 residues in the CDR3. CDR3 region: CASSYEGGMMGTEAFF. The DNA for the CDR3 is TGTGCCAGCAGTTACGAGGGTGGTATGATGGGCACTGAAGCTTTCTTT.

The chain combines TRBV3-1 (or the pseudogene TRBV3-2) with TRBJ2-3; TRBD1 is a possible D gene (6 bases). The V and J ends lost 0 bases and 1 base respectively, with 20 bases between them. Per germline, CDR1 LGHDT and CDR2 YNNKEL (reference sequence). The CDR3 spans 19 residues. CDR3 amino acids: CASSQDLGSGGGRTDTQYF. CDR3 DNA sequence: TGTGCCAGCAGCCAAGATCTAGGAAGTGGGGGCGGACGCACAGATACGCAGTATTTT.

The rearrangement uses TRBV6-5 and TRBJ1-1, with D maybe TRBD1 (6 bases). Trimming took off 4 bases at V and 5 bases at J, with 14 bases between the two ends. Germline CDR1 and CDR2: MNHEY and SVGAGI. The CDR3 spans 14 residues. CDR3 in amino acids: CASSSSDRRTEAFF. In DNA, the CDR3 is TGTGCCAGCAGTTCTTCTGACAGGAGGACTGAAGCTTTCTTT.

The V gene is TRBV14, the J gene TRBJ1-1; D is ambiguous. The V gene's germline CDR1 is SGHDN and CDR2 FVKESK. This CDR3 has 13 amino acids. Trimming left V 4 bases short and J 11 bases short, with 17 bases between. The CDR3 region is CASSLFGGMEAFF. CDR3 DNA sequence: TGTGCCAGCAGCCTATTTGGAGGTATGGAGGCTTTCTTT.

In nucleotides, the CDR3 is TGTGCCAGTAGGTCGGTAGAGTTCCTTAGCAATCAGCCCCAGCATTTT. Translation gives CASRSVEFLSNQPQHF. This rearrangement joins TRBV19 to TRBJ1-5, with unresolved D. The germline V and J ends were trimmed by 6 bases and 0 bases, with 15 bases remaining between them. The germline V gene has CDR1 LNHDA and CDR2 SQIVND (reference sequence). This CDR3 comprises 16 residues. The full variable domain, completed using reference TRBV19 and TRBJ1-5, is DGGITQSPKYLFRKEGQNVTLSCEQNLNHDAMYWYRQDPGQGLRLIYYSQIVNDFQKGDIAEGYSVSREKKESFPLTVTSAQKNPTAFYLCASRSVEFLSNQPQHFGDGTRLSIL.

The gene calls are TRBV21-1 and TRBJ1-3; the D call of TRBD1 is as the table states it, not checked on the DNA. TRBV21-1 is deemed a pseudogene. CDR3 length: 15 amino acids. The CDR3 loop reads CASSKRTGLGNTIYF. The CDR3 nucleotides read TGTGCCAGCAGCAAGAGGACAGGGTTGGGAAACACCATATATTTT.

This chain joins TRBV28 and TRBJ1-5; D possibly corresponds to TRBD1 (6 bases). The V end was cut by 4 bases, the J end by 6 bases, with 13 bases between. Germline V gene data show CDR1 as MDHEN and CDR2 as SYDVKM. The CDR3 has 14 residues. The chain's CDR3 is CASSSDDRSQPQHF. The CDR3, as DNA: TGTGCCAGCAGTTCAGACGACAGGTCTCAGCCCCAGCATTTT.

The gene calls are TRBV7-2 and TRBJ2-1; the match to TRBD2 covers 12 bases. The CDR3 runs 17 residues. The ends lost 5 bases at V and 10 bases at J; junction bases unmatched: 15. Germline V gives CDR1 SGHTA, CDR2 FQGNSA. The CDR3 is CASSLLPTSGGHGEQFF. The CDR3 region has the DNA TGTGCCAGCAGCCTACTCCCGACTAGCGGGGGCCATGGGGAGCAGTTCTTC.

This sequence joins TRBV28 and TRBJ1-1, with 7 nucleotides matching TRBD1. CDR3 length: 14 amino acids. J lost 0 bases, V lost 6 bases, and 4 bases had no gene match. Germline CDR1 and CDR2: MDHEN and SYDVKM. CDR3 DNA sequence: TGTGCCAGCAGCCGAACAGGGGTGAACACTGAAGCTTTCTTT. Amino acids: CASSRTGVNTEAFF.

This chain links TRBV7-6 with TRBJ1-1; 12 bases agree with TRBD1. This CDR3 comprises 17 residues. CDR1 is SGHVS, CDR2 FNYEAQ, per germline. After removal of 2 bases from V and 1 base from J, the junction contained 5 bases not matched to a gene. The CDR3 here is CASSLMPGQGANTEAFF. The CDR3 region has the DNA TGTGCCAGCAGCTTAATGCCGGGACAGGGGGCGAACACTGAAGCTTTCTTT.

The chain joins TRBV7-2 to TRBJ2-1, with D possibly being TRBD2 (7 bases). V was trimmed by 8 bases and J by 5 bases, leaving 22 bases between them. The CDR3 runs 16 residues. Germline V gene sequence: CDR1 SGHTA, CDR2 FQGNSA. The CDR3 protein is CASCIGGGRGNNEQFF. The CDR3 DNA reads as TGTGCCAGCTGTATAGGGGGGGGGCGGGGGAACAATGAGCAGTTCTTC. Supplemented by reference TRBV7-2 and TRBJ2-1, the full variable domain reads GAGVSQSPSNKVTEKGKDVELRCDPISGHTALYWYRQSLGQGLEFLIYFQGNSAPDKSGLPSDRFSAERTGGSVSTLTIQRTQQEDSAVYLCASCIGGGRGNNEQFFGPGTRLTVL.

The chain recombines TRBV19 with TRBJ2-5; 8 nucleotides align to TRBD1. The CDR3 runs 11 residues. Germline CDR1 is LNHDA and CDR2 is SQIVND (reference sequence). The V gene end was trimmed by 6 bases and the J gene end by 8 bases; junction bases not matched to a gene: 2. The CDR3 loop reads CASRTGVTQYF. CDR3 DNA: TGTGCCAGTAGGACAGGGGTAACCCAGTACTTC.

This sequence joins TRBV6-5 and TRBJ2-3, with 8 bases fitting TRBD1. This CDR3 is 13 amino acids long. J lost 3 bases, V lost 5 bases, and 1 base had no gene match. Germline-derived CDR1 and CDR2 are MNHEY and SVGAGI. The CDR3 loop is CASSRQGTDTQYF. CDR3 DNA: TGTGCCAGCAGTAGACAGGGGACAGATACGCAGTATTTT.

The chain recombines TRBV5-4 with TRBJ1-3; perhaps TRBD1 as D (5 bases). The CDR3 runs 13 residues. In germline, CDR1 is SGHNT, CDR2 YYREEE (reference sequence). The V end lost 0 bases, the J end lost 4 bases, and 5 bases lay between the germline ends. In DNA, the CDR3 is TGTGCCAGCAGCTTGGCAGGGGGAAACACCATATATTTT. Translating gives CASSLAGGNTIYF.

This clone was observed a single time. The V gene is TRBV6-5, the J gene TRBJ1-5; 8 positions match TRBD1. CDR3 length equals 14 residues. V gave up 4 bases and J gave up 6 bases; unmatched junction bases: 5. The V gene's germline CDR1 is MNHEY and CDR2 SVGAGI. The CDR3 bases are TGTGCCAGCAGTTTGCCTGGACAGGGTCAGCCCCAGCATTTT. This gives the protein CASSLPGQGQPQHF.

This clone was recorded a few times. This chain joins TRBV7-6 and TRBJ2-2; D is perhaps TRBD2 (6 bases). The CDR3 length is 14 residues. Germline V gene lookup returns CDR1 SGHVS and CDR2 FNYEAQ. The ends were cut back, 6 bases at V and 4 bases at J, with 12 bases in the middle. The CDR3 is CASRRGQSTGELFF. The CDR3, as DNA: TGTGCCAGCAGGCGGGGTCAGAGCACCGGGGAGCTGTTTTTT.

The J gene is TRBJ1-1, the V gene TRBV5-4, with TRBD1 identical over 7 bases. The CDR3 consists of 14 residues. The germline V gene encodes CDR1 SGHNT and CDR2 YYREEE (reference sequence). Trimming removed 4 bases from V and 0 bases from J; junction bases left unmatched: 3. Here the CDR3 reads CASSEGQMNTEAFF. CDR3 nucleotide sequence: TGTGCCAGCAGCGAGGGACAGATGAACACTGAAGCTTTCTTT.

This clone turned up a few times. The chain has TRBV27 and TRBJ1-2; TRBD1 agrees at 8 bases. This CDR3 is built from 14 residues. The germline V gene encodes CDR1 MNHEY and CDR2 SMNVEV (reference sequence). V gave up 2 bases and J gave up 6 bases; unmatched junction bases: 5. The CDR3: CASSLGAGGDGYTF. The CDR3 nucleotides read TGTGCCAGCAGTTTAGGAGCAGGGGGCGATGGCTACACCTTC.

This clone has a handful of counts. The V call is TRBV5-6, the J call TRBJ1-2, with 9 nucleotides matching TRBD1. Germline CDR1 SGHDT, CDR2 YYEEEE. Unmatched junction bases numbered 7, after V lost 6 bases and J lost 4 bases. This CDR3 is 14 amino acids long. CDR3 amino acids: CASTTGTGFYGYTF. The CDR3 DNA reads TGTGCCAGCACCACCGGGACAGGGTTCTATGGCTACACCTTC.

V and J are TRBV5-4 and TRBJ1-6; 8 bases line up with TRBD1. This CDR3 has 15 residues. V lost 4 bases, J lost 3 bases, and 3 bases stayed unmatched. CDR1 and CDR2 from the germline V gene are SGHNT and YYREEE (reference sequence). The CDR3 here is CASSGQGLYNSPLHF. DNA for the CDR3: TGTGCCAGCAGCGGACAGGGCCTCTATAATTCACCCCTCCACTTT.

The chain combines TRBV6-2 or TRBV6-3 with TRBJ1-5; D may be TRBD1 (5 bases). Looked up from germline, CDR1 is MNHEY and CDR2 is SVGEGT. This CDR3 is built from 14 residues. The V gene lost 2 bases and the J gene lost 6 bases, with 11 bases spanning the gap. CDR3 residues: CASSYPTGFQPQHF. DNA for the CDR3: TGTGCCAGCAGTTACCCCACAGGCTTTCAGCCCCAGCATTTT.

The chain uses TRBV6-1 and TRBJ1-4; no clear D. The CDR3 spans 13 residues. V gave up 3 bases and J gave up 5 bases, with 7 bases separating them. Germline loops: CDR1 MNHNS, CDR2 SASEGT. CDR3 coding DNA: TGTGCCAGCAGTGACAGAGCGAATGAAAAACTGTTTTTT. Residues: CASSDRANEKLFF.